This TCR beta chain was obtained from a study of breast tumors, draining lymph nodes, adjacent tissues. This clonotype was observed at least ten times. Trimming took off 3 bases at V and 1 base at J, with 10 bases between the two ends. Looked up from germline, CDR1 is SGHDT and CDR2 is YYEEEE. The CDR3 is 14 residues long. The lymph nodes were axillary draining lymph nodes from breast cancer patients. TCRdb analysed the multiplex PCR reads with MiXCR anew, one entry per CDR3 protein. The sample has some 140,000 distinct CDR3 sequences; about 20% are singletons. The chain combines TRBV5-6 with TRBJ2-5, with D perhaps matching TRBD1 (6 bases). The sequence came from a female donor with breast cancer. Some clones in this sample may be carry-over from other donors' samples. Sequenced material: axillary lymph node tissue. The CDR3 sequence is CASSYRQVQETQYF. In nucleotides, the CDR3 is TGTGCCAGCAGCTACCGACAGGTCCAAGAGACCCAGTACTTC.